This T cell receptor beta chain was identified in a study of regulatory T cells in long-lasting Graves disease. This clonotype showed up just a few times. Per the germline V gene, CDR1 is SGHDT and CDR2 is YYEEEE. V lost 1 base, J lost 0 bases, and 2 bases stayed unmatched. The CDR3 sequence is 16 residues long. The time point: newly diagnosed GD, antithyroid drugs for less than 3 months. PBMCs were the source of the RNA used for TCR sequencing. Combining iRepertoire HTBI primers with Arm-PCR of CDR3 regions, the authors built TCR beta libraries. TCRdb re-analysed the multiplex PCR reads in MiXCR, keeping a single row per CDR3 protein. The sample contains 200,000 to 250,000 distinct CDR3 sequences, 20% of which appear only once.

Here the sequenced sample was peripheral blood mononuclear cells (PBMCs), taken at new diagnosis, from a patient treated with antithyroid drugs. The source of this sequence is a female donor with Graves disease. The genes are TRBV5-6 and TRBJ2-3, with 10 bases that match TRBD1. CDR3 DNA: TGTGCCAGCAGCTTGACGGGACAGGGGAGCACAGATACGCAGTATTTT. Protein product: CASSLTGQGSTDTQYF.